What follows is one T cell receptor (beta chain) and its context. This record belongs to a study of blood T cell repertoires in COVID-19. The repertoire was sequenced with immunoSEQ multiplex PCR; TCRdb's copy has only in-frame clones and lacks some. The data show some 110,000 clones, about 86% seen once. This TCR was sampled from a man aged 70-80 years who had recovered from COVID-19. The material sequenced was peripheral blood.

The CDR3 sequence: CAVRQGRETQYF. DNA of the CDR3: TGTGCCGTTAGACAGGGGAGAGAGACCCAGTACTTC. V gene TRBV6-5 combines with J gene TRBJ2-5; 8 nucleotides match TRBD1. With 11 bases clipped from V and 4 bases from J, the junction kept 6 bases outside the gene matches. The CDR3 runs to 12 residues. The germline gives CDR1 MNHEY, CDR2 SVGAGI.